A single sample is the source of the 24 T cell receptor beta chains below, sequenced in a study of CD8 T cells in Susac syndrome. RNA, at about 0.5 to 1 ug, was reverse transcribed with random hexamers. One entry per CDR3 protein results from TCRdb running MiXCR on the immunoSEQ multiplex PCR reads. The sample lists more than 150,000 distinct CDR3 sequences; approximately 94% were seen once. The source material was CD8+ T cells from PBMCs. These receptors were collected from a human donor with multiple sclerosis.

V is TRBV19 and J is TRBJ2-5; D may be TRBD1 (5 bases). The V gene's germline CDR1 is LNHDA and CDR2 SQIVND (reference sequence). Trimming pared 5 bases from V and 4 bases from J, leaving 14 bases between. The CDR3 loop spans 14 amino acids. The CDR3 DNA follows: TGTGCCAGTAGTCTACAGGTTCGAGGAGAGACCCAGTACTTC. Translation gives CASSLQVRGETQYF.

The CDR3 spells CASGRAGSQPQHF. DNA for the CDR3: TGTGCCAGCGGGAGGGCCGGGAGTCAGCCCCAGCATTTT. V gene TRBV19 combines with J gene TRBJ1-5; D is unresolved. The CDR3 is 13 residues long. Germline CDR1 and CDR2: LNHDA and SQIVND (reference sequence). The germline V and J ends were trimmed by 9 bases and 6 bases, with 15 bases remaining between them. Full variable domain (outside the CDR3, taken from reference TRBV19 and TRBJ1-5): DGGITQSPKYLFRKEGQNVTLSCEQNLNHDAMYWYRQDPGQGLRLIYYSQIVNDFQKGDIAEGYSVSREKKESFPLTVTSAQKNPTAFYLCASGRAGSQPQHFGDGTRLSIL.

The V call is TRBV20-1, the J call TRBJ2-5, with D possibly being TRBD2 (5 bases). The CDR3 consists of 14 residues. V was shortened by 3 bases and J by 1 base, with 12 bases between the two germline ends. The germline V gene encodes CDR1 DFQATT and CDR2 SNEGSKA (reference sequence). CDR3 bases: TGCAGTGCTAGTCGAGACTACACCCAAGAGACCCAGTACTTC. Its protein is CSASRDYTQETQYF.

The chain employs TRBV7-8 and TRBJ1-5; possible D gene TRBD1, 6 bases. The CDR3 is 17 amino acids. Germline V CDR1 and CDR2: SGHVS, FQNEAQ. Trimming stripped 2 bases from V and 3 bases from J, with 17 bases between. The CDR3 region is CASSLIGRGRNNQPQHF. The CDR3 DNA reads TGTGCCAGCAGCTTAATAGGGAGGGGGAGAAACAATCAGCCCCAGCATTTT.

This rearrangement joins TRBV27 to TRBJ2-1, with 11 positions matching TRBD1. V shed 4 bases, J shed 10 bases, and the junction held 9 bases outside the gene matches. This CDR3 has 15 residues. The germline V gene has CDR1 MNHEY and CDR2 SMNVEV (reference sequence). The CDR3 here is CASSSRGQGVREQFF. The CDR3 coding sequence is TGTGCCAGCAGTTCTCGGGGACAGGGGGTGAGGGAGCAGTTCTTC.

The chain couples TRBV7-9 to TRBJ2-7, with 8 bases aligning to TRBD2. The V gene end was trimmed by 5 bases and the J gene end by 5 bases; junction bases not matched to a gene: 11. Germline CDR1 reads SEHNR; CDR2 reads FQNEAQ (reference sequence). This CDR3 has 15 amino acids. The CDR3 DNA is TGTGCCAGCAGCCCCCGGGGGGGGCAAGTTAACGAGCAGTACTTC. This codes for CASSPRGGQVNEQYF.

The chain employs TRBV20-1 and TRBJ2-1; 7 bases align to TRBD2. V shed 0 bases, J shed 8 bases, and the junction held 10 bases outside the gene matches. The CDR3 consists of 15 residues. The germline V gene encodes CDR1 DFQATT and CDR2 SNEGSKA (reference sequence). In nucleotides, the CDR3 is TGCAGTGCTAGAGATACCGGACTAGTGAGCTATGAGCAGTTCTTC. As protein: CSARDTGLVSYEQFF.

The CDR3 reads CAWAELGGQGFDETQYF. The CDR3 coding sequence is TGTGCCTGGGCGGAACTGGGCGGCCAGGGCTTTGACGAGACCCAGTACTTC. The chain uses TRBV30 and TRBJ2-5; D possibly corresponds to TRBD1 (5 bases). The CDR3 runs 17 residues. Trimming shortened V by 5 bases and J by 5 bases, and 27 bases separated the two germline ends. The germline gives CDR1 GTSNPN, CDR2 SVGIG (reference sequence). The full variable domain, rest sourced from reference TRBV30 and TRBJ2-5, is SQTIHQWPATLVQPVGSPLSLECTVEGTSNPNLYWYRQAAGRGLQLLFYSVGIGQISSEVPQNLSASRPQDRQFILSSKKLLLSDSGFYLCAWAELGGQGFDETQYFGPGTRLLVL.

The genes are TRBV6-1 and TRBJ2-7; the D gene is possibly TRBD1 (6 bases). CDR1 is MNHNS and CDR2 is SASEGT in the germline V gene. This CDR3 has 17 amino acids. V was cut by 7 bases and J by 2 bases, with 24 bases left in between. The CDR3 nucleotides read TGTGCCAGCAACCCGGGACAAGAGGTATCGACAGCCTACGAGCAGTACTTC. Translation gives CASNPGQEVSTAYEQYF.

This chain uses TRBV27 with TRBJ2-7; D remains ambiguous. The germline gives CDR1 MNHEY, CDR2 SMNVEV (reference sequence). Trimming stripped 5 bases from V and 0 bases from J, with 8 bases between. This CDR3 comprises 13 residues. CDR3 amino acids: CASSPIPSYEQYF. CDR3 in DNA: TGTGCCAGCAGTCCCATCCCCTCCTACGAGCAGTACTTC.

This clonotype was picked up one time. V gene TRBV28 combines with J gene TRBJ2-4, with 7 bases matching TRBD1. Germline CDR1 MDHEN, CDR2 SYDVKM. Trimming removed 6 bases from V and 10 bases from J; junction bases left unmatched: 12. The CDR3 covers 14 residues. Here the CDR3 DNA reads TGTGCCAGCAGCTTCAAGGGACAGTGGAGGATTCAGTACTTC. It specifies CASSFKGQWRIQYF. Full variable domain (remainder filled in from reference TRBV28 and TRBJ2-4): DVKVTQSSRYLVKRTGEKVFLECVQDMDHENMFWYRQDPGLGLRLIYFSYDVKMKEKGDIPEGYSVSREKKERFSLILESASTNQTSMYLCASSFKGQWRIQYFGAGTRLSVL.

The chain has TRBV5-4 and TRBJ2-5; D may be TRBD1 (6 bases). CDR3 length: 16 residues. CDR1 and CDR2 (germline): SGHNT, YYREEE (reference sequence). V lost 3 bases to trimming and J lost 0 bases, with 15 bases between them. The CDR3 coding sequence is TGTGCCAGCAGCTCGTTATGGGGGCCTGACCAAGAGACCCAGTACTTC. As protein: CASSSLWGPDQETQYF.

The CDR3 nucleotides are TGCGCCAGCAGCGTTCGGACAGACCCTACCTCTGGGGCCAACGTCCTGACTTTC. Translated: CASSVRTDPTSGANVLTF. The chain couples TRBV5-1 to TRBJ2-6, with D perhaps TRBD1 (6 bases). Trimming shortened V by 4 bases and J by 0 bases, and 17 bases separated the two germline ends. This CDR3 contains 18 residues. The germline V gene has CDR1 SGHRS and CDR2 YFSETQ. Full variable domain (remainder filled in from reference TRBV5-1 and TRBJ2-6): KAGVTQTPRYLIKTRGQQVTLSCSPISGHRSVSWYQQTPGQGLQFLFEYFSETQRNKGNFPGRFSGRQFSNSRSEMNVSTLELGDSALYLCASSVRTDPTSGANVLTFGAGSRLTVL.

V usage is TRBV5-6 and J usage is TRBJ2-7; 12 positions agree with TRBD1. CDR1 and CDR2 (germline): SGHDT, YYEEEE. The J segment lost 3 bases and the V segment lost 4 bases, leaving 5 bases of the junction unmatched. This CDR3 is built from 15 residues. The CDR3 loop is CASSPGTGGVYEQYF. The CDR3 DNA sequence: TGTGCCAGCAGCCCTGGGACAGGGGGCGTCTACGAGCAGTACTTC.

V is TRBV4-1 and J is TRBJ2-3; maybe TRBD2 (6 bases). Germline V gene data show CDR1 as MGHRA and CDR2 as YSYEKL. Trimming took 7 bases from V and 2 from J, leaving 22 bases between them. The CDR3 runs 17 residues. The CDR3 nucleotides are TGCGCCAGCACCAGGACAATCTACGGGGGAAACACAGATACGCAGTATTTT. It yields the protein CASTRTIYGGNTDTQYF.

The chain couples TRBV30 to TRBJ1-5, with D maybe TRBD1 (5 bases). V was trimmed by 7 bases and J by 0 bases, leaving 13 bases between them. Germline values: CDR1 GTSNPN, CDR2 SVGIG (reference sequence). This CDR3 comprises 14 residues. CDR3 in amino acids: CASGGENSNQPQHF. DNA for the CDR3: TGTGCCTCCGGGGGTGAAAATAGCAATCAGCCCCAGCATTTT. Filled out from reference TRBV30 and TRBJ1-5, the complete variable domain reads SQTIHQWPATLVQPVGSPLSLECTVEGTSNPNLYWYRQAAGRGLQLLFYSVGIGQISSEVPQNLSASRPQDRQFILSSKKLLLSDSGFYLCASGGENSNQPQHFGDGTRLSIL.

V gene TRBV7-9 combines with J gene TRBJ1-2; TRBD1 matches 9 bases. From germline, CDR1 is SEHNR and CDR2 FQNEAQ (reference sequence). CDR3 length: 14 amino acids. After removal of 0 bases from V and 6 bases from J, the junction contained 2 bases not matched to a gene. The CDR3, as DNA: TGTGCCAGCAGCTTAGCGAGACAGGGGGATGGCTACACCTTC. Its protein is CASSLARQGDGYTF.

The CDR3: CASSQVAGEGQRRYGYTF. CDR3 DNA: TGCGCCAGCAGCCAAGTTGCGGGGGAGGGACAGCGACGCTATGGCTACACCTTC. The chain employs TRBV4-3 and TRBJ1-2, with 7 bases identical to TRBD1. V was pared by 1 base and J by 4 bases, with 15 bases of the junction left unmatched. This CDR3 spans 18 amino acids. The V gene's germline CDR1 is LGHNA and CDR2 YSLEER.

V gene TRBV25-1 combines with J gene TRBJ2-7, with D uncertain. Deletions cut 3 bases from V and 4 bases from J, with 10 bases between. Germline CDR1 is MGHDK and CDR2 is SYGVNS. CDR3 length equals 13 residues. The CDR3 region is CASSDPRAYEQYF. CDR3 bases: TGTGCCAGCAGTGACCCCCGCGCTTACGAGCAGTACTTC.

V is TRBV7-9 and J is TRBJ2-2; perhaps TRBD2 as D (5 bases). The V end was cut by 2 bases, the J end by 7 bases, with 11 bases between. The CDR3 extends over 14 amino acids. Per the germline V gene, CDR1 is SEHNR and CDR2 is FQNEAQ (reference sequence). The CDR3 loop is CASSLYPRDGELFF. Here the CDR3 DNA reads TGTGCCAGCAGCTTATATCCCCGGGACGGGGAGCTGTTTTTT.

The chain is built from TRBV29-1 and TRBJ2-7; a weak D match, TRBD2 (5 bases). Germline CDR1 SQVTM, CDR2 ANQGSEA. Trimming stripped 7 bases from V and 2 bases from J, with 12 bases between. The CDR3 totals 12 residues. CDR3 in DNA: TGCAGCGGGTCAACCGGGACCTACGAGCAGTACTTC. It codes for CSGSTGTYEQYF.

The CDR3 DNA reads as TGTGCCTGGAGGGAAGCGGGGGGGCACTCCTACGAGCAGTACTTC. Translated, it gives CAWREAGGHSYEQYF. The chain uses TRBV30 and TRBJ2-7; 10 bases are shared with TRBD2. This CDR3 region has 15 residues. Germline assignment: CDR1 GTSNPN and CDR2 SVGIG (reference sequence). After removal of 3 bases from V and 0 bases from J, the junction contained 5 bases not matched to a gene.

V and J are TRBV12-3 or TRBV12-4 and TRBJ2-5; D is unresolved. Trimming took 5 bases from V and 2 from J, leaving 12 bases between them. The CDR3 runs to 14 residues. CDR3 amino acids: CASSPGRQQETQYF. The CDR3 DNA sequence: TGTGCCAGCAGTCCGGGTCGCCAGCAAGAGACCCAGTACTTC.

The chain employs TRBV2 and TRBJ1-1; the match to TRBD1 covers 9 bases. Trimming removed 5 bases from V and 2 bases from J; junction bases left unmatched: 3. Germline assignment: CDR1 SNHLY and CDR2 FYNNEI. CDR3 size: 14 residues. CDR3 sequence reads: CASSYRGPNTEAFF. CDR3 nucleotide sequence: TGTGCCAGCAGTTACAGGGGGCCCAACACTGAAGCTTTCTTT.